The 5 T cell receptor beta chains below come from one sample, sequenced in a study of blood T cells in healthy people across ages. With a J-beta primer mix and a sample-barcoded 5' primer, a second PCR ran about 7 to 12 cycles. Using its own MiXCR run on the 5' RACE reads, TCRdb lists one record per CDR3 protein. Of some 700,000 distinct CDR3 sequences detected, 22% appear once; the ten largest clones hold around 21%. Source material: blood. The receptor source for this set is a man aged 65 to 79 in good health.

The J gene is TRBJ2-2, the V gene TRBV6-6, with no clear D. The CDR3 spans 14 residues. CDR1 is MNHNY, CDR2 SVGAGI, per germline (reference sequence). V dropped 7 bases and J dropped 7 bases, with 16 bases sitting between them. CDR3 coding DNA: TGTGCCAGCAAACCCCCCTCTAGGGTCGGGGAGCTGTTTTTT. It yields the protein CASKPPSRVGELFF.

In this sample, this clonotype turned up a few times. Mismatch with germline at one junction end may stem from a read error. The chain combines TRBV4-1 with TRBJ1-4; D unclear. The CDR3 has 17 amino acids. From germline, CDR1 is MGHRA and CDR2 YSYEKL. The CDR3 bases are TGCGCCAGCAGCCAAGTGAAGGCTTATGCAACTAATGGAAAACTGTTTTTT. It translates to CASSQVKAYATNGKLFF.

The chain joins TRBV7-9 to TRBJ2-5; D gene ambiguous. Germline CDR1 SEHNR, CDR2 FQNEAQ (reference sequence). This CDR3 contains 14 residues. V lost 1 base and J 2 bases, leaving 8 bases between the germline ends. This chain's CDR3 is CASSLVREQETQYF. Written as DNA, the CDR3 is TGTGCCAGCAGCTTAGTACGAGAACAAGAGACCCAGTACTTC.

In DNA, the CDR3 is TGTGCCAGCAGGCCCCCGGGGGTTCCAGCTAATGAAAAACTGTTTTTT. Translating gives CASRPPGVPANEKLFF. The chain has TRBV6-1 and TRBJ1-4; TRBD1 is a possible D gene (5 bases). The germline V and J ends were trimmed by 6 bases and 3 bases, with 17 bases remaining between them. Germline assignment: CDR1 MNHNS and CDR2 SASEGT. CDR3 size: 16 residues.

For the CDR3, the DNA is TGCGCCAGCAGCCCGGGGGGCGGGGAGTCCTACAATGAGCAGTTCTTC. It is translated as CASSPGGGESYNEQFF. The V and J genes are TRBV5-1 and TRBJ2-1; D perhaps matches TRBD2 (7 bases). The CDR3 has 16 residues. Germline CDR1 reads SGHRS; CDR2 reads YFSETQ. V was shortened by 4 bases and J by 1 base, with 15 bases between the two germline ends.